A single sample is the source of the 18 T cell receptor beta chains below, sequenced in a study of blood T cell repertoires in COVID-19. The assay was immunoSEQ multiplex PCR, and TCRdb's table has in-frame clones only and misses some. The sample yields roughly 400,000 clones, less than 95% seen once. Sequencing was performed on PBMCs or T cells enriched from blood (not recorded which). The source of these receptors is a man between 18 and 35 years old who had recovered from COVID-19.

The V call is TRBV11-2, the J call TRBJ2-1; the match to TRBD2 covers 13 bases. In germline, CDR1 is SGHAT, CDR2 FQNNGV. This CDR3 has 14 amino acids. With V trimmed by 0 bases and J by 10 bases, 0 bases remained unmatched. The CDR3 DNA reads TGTGCCAGCAGCTTAGAGGGACTAGCGGGGGAGCAGTTCTTC. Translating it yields CASSLEGLAGEQFF.

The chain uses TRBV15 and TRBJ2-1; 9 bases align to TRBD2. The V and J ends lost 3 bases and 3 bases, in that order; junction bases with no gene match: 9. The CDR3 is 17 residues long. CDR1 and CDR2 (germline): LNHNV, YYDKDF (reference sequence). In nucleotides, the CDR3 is TGTGCCACCAGCAGTGTGGCGGGGGGGCTAATCTACAATGAGCAGTTCTTC. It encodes CATSSVAGGLIYNEQFF. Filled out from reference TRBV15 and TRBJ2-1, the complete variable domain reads DAMVIQNPRYQVTQFGKPVTLSCSQTLNHNVMYWYQQKSSQAPKLLFHYYDKDFNNEADTPDNFQSRRPNTSFCFLDIRSPGLGDTAMYLCATSSVAGGLIYNEQFFGPGTRLTVL.

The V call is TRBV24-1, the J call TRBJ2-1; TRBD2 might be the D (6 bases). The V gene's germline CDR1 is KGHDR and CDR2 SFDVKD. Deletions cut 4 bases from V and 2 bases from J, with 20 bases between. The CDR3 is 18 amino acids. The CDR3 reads CATSEYPVEPGAYNEQFF. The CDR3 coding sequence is TGTGCCACCAGTGAGTATCCCGTGGAGCCGGGGGCCTACAATGAGCAGTTCTTC.

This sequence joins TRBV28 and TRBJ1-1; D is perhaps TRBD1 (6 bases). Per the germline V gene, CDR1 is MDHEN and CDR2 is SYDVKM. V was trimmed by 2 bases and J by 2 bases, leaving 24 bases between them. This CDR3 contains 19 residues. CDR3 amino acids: CASSLERAPVQGTNTEAFF. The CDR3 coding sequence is TGTGCCAGCAGTTTAGAAAGGGCCCCCGTACAGGGCACAAACACTGAAGCTTTCTTT.

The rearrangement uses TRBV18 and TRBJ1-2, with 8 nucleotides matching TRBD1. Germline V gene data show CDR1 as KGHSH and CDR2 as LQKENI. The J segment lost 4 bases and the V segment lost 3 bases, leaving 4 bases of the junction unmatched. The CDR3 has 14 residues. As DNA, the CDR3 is TGTGCCAGCTCACCGGGACAGGAGTTCTATGGCTACACCTTC. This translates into CASSPGQEFYGYTF.

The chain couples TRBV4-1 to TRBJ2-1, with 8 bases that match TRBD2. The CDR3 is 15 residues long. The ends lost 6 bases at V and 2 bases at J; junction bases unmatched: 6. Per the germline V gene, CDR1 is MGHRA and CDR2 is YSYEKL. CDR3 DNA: TGCGCCAGCAGTTCCGCGGGGGGCCCCTACAATGAGCAGTTCTTC. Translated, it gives CASSSAGGPYNEQFF.

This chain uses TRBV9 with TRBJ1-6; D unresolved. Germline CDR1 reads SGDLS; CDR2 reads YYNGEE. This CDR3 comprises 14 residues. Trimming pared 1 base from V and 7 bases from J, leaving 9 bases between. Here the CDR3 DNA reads TGTGCCAGCAGCGTAAGCCAGGAAAATTCACCCCTCCACTTT. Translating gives CASSVSQENSPLHF. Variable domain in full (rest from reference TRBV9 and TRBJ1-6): DSGVTQTPKHLITATGQRVTLRCSPRSGDLSVYWYQQSLDQGLQFLIQYYNGEERAKGNILERFSAQQFPDLHSELNLSSLELGDSALYFCASSVSQENSPLHFGNGTRLTVT.

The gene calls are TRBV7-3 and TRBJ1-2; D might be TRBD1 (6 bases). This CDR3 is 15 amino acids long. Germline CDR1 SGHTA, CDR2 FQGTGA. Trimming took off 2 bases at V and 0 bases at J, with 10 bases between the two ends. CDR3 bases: TGTGCCAGCAGCTTATATGCAGGGGCTAACTATGGCTACACCTTC. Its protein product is CASSLYAGANYGYTF.

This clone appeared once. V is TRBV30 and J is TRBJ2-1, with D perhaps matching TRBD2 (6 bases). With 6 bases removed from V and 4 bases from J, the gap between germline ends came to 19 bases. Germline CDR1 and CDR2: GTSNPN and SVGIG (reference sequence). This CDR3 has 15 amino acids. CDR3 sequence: CACAGGPAWYNEQFF. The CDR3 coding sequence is TGTGCCTGCGCAGGAGGGCCTGCTTGGTACAATGAGCAGTTCTTC.

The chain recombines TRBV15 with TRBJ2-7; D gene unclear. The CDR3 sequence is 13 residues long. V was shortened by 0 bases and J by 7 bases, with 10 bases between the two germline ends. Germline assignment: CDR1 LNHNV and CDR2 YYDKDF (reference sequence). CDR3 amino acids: CATSRDRVREQYF. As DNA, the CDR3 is TGTGCCACCAGCAGAGATCGGGTTCGTGAGCAGTACTTC.

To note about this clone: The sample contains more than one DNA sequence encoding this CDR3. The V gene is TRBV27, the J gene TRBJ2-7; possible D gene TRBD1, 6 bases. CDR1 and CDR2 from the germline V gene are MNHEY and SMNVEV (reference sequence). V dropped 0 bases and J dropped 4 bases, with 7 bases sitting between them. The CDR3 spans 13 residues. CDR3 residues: CASSLSTGYEQYF. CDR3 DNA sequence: TGTGCCAGCAGTTTATCGACAGGATACGAGCAGTACTTC.

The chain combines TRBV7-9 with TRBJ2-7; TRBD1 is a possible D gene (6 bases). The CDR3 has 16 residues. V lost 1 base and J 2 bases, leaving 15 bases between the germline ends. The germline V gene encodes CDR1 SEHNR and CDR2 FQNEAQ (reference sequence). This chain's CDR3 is CASSLVRTGNTYEQYF. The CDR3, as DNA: TGTGCCAGCAGCTTAGTTCGAACAGGGAATACCTACGAGCAGTACTTC.

In nucleotides, the CDR3 is TGTGCCAGCAGCCAGACAGGCCCAGGCAATTCACCCCTCCACTTT. Translation gives CASSQTGPGNSPLHF. The chain couples TRBV5-5 to TRBJ1-6, with D possibly TRBD1 on 6 matching bases. Germline loops: CDR1 SGHKS, CDR2 YYEKEE (reference sequence). V lost 4 bases and J 7 bases, leaving 15 bases between the germline ends. The CDR3 is 15 residues long.

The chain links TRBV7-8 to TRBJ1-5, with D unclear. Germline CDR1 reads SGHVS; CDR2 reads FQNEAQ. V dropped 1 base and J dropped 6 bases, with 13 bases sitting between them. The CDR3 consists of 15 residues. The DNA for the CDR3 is TGTGCCAGCAGCTTAGATCGACACCCTGGTCAGCCCCAGCATTTT. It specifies CASSLDRHPGQPQHF.

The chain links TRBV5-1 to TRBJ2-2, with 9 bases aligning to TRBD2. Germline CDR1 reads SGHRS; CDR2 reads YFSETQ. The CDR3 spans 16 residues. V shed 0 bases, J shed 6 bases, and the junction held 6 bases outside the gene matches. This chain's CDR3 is CASSLVATSGAGELFF. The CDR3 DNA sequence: TGCGCCAGCAGCTTGGTGGCGACTAGCGGCGCCGGGGAGCTGTTTTTT.

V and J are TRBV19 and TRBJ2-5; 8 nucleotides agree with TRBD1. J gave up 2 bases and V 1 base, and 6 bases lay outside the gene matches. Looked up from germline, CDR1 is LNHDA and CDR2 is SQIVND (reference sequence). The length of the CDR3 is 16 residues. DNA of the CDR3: TGTGCCAGTAGTATAGGTGGGACAGGACTACAAGAGACCCAGTACTTC. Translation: CASSIGGTGLQETQYF. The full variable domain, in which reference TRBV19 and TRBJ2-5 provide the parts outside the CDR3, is DGGITQSPKYLFRKEGQNVTLSCEQNLNHDAMYWYRQDPGQGLRLIYYSQIVNDFQKGDIAEGYSVSREKKESFPLTVTSAQKNPTAFYLCASSIGGTGLQETQYFGPGTRLLVL.

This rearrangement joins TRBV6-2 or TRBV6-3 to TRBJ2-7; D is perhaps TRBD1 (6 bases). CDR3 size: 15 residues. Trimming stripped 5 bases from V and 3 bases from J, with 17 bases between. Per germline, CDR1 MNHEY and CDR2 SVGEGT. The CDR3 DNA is TGTGCCAGCAGTACCCGGGACAAAGGACGCTACGAGCAGTACTTC. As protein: CASSTRDKGRYEQYF.

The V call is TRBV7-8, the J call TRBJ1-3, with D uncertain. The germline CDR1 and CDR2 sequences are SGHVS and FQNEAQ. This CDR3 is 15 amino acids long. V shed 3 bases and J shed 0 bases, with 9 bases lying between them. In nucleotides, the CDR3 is TGTGCCAGCAGCTTCTCAGTGTACTCTGGAAACACCATATATTTT. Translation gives CASSFSVYSGNTIYF.